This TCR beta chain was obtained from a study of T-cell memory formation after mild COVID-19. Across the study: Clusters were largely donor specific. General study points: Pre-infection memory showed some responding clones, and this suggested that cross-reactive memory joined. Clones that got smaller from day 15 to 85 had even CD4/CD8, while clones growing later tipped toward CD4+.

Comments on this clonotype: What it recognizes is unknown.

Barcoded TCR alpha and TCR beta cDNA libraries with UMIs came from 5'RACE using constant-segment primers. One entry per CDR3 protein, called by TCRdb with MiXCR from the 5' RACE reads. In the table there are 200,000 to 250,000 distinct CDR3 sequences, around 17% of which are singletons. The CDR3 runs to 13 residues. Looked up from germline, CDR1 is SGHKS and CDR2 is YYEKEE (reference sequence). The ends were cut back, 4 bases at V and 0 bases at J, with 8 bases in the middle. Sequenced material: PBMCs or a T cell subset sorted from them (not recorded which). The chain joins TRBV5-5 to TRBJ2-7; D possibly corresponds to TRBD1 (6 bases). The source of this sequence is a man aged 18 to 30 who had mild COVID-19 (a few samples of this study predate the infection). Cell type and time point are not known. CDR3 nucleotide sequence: TGTGCCAGCAGCGCGGACAGCTCCTACGAGCAGTACGTC. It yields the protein CASSADSSYEQYV.